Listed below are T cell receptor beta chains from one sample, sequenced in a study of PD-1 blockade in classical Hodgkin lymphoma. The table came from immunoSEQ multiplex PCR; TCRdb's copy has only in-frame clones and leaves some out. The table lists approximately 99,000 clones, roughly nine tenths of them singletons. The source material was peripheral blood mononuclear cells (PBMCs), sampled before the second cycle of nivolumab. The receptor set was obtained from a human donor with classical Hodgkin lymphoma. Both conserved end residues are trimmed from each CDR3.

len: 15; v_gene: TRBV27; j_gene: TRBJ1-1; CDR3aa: ASTYKGTGNIGTEAF
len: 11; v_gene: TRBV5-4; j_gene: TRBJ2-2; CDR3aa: ASSWTVTGELF
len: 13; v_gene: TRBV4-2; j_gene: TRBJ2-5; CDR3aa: ASSNSGPSQETQY
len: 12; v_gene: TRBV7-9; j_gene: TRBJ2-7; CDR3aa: ASSLSGSRVEQY
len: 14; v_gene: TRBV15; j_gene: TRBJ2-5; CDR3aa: ATSREPGVWRETQY
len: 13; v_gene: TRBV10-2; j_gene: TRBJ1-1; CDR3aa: ASSDGPGGNTEAF
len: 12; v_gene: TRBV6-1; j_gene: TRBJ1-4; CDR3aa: ATTYETTNEKLF
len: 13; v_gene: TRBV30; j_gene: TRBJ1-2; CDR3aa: AWRMEQGRNYGYT
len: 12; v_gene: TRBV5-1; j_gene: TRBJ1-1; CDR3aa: ASSSGQGTTEAF
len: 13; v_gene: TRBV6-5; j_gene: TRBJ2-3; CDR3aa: ASSYSGGRADTQY
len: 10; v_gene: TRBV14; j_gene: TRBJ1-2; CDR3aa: ASSQERDGYT
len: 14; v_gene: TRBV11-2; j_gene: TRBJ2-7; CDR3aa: ASSPNLGGSGYEQY
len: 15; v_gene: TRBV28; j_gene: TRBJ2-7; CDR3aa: ASSKERTSGRVDEQY
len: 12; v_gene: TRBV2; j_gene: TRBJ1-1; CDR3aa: ASSEGTANTEAF
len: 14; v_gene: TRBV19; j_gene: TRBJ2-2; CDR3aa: ASSPRDRGDTGELF
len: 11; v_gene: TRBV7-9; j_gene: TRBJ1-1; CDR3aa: AGRGGMVTEAF
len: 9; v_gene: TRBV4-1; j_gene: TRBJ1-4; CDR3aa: ASSPDQKLF
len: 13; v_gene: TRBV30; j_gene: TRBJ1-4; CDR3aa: AWSKRDRILEKLF
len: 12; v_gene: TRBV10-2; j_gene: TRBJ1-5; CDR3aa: ASSDTGRNQPQH
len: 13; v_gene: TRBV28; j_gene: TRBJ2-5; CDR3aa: ASTQSRGRQETQY
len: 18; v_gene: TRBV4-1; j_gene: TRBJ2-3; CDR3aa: ASSQERLAAIPWRTDTQY
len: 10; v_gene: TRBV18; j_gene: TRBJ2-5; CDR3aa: ASSPGQETQY
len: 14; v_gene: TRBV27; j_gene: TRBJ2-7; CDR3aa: ASSPTRWGGGYEQY
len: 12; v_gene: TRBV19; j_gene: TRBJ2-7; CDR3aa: ASSAGTGAYEQY
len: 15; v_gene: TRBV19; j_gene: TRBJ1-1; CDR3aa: ASSTNGQGGLDTEAF
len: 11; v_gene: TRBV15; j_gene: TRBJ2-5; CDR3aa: ATSLEGPETQY
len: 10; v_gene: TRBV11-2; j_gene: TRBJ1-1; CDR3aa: ASSGGRTEAF
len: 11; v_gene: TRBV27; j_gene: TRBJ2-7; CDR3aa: ASSPWDGYEQY
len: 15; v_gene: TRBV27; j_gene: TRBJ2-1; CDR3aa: ASSSTRYSAVSDEQF
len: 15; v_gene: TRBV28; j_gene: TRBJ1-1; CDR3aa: ASSSSDFIRMNTEAF
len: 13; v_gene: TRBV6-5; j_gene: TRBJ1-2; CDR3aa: ASSYWTLGVEGYT
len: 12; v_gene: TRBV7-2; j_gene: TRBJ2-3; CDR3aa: ASSQGGRTDTQY
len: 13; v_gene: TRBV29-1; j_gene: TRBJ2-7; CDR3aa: SVEGLAGGVGEQY
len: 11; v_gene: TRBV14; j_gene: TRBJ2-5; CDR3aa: ASSQGGAETQY
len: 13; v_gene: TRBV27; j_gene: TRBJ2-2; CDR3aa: ASSFRGVNTGELF
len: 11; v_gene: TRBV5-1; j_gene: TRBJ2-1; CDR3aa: ASRGQVTGEQF
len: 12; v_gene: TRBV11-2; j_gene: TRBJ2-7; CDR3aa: ASSLADSSYEQY
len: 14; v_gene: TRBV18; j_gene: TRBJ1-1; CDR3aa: ASSPFSTGVNTEAF
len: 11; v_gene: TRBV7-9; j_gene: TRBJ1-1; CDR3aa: AGTGARNTEAF
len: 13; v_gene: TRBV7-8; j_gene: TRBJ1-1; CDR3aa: ASSLGGFENTEAF
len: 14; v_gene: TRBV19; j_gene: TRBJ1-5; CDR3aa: ASSNYRTGLNQPQH
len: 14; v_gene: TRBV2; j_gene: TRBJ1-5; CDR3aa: ASSEHGSYSNQPQH
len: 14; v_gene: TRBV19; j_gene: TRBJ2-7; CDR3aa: ASSLGLAGGPYEQY
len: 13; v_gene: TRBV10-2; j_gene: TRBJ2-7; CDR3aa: ASSGTSGSQNEQY
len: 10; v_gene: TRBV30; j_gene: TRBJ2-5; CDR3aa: AWSVAGGAQY
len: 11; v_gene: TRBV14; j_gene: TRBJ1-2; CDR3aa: ASSHTRGNGYT
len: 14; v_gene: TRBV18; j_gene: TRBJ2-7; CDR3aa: ASSPPATGGFYEQY
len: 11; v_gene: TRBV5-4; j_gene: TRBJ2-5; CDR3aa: ASSVTSFETQY
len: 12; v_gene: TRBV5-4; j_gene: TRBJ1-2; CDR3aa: ASSPRTGPGGYT
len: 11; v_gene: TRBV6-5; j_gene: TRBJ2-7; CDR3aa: ASRDRGALEQY
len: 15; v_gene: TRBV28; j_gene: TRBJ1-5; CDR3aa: ASSLVPFTAQNQPQH
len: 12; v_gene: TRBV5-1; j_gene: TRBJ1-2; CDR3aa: ASSFPQESDGYT
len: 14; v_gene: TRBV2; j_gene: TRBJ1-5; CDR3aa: ASSGGTGDSYQPQH